A selection of T cell receptor beta chains follows, all from one sample in a study of cytomegalovirus exposure and HLA in healthy donors. Libraries were prepared by immunoSEQ multiplex PCR; TCRdb keeps only in-frame clonotypes and omits some of them. The top ten clones hold 1.7% of a sample with some 240,000 clones, nearly 95% of them seen once. Input material: PBMCs. The receptor set was obtained from a girl aged 2 to 9 in good health and CMV-seronegative. Each CDR3 is given with its conserved first and last residue. Each record gives: clone size, J gene, V gene, D gene, CDR3 DNA, CDR3 protein. A D gene is named only where the DNA matches it firmly. Clone size is shown for a subset of rows, as once, few, many or a class of expanded clone.

-,TRBJ1-1,TRBV29-1,TRBD1,TGCAGCGTTGACAGACAGGGGGTAGGCACTGAAGCTTTCTTT,CSVDRQGVGTEAFF
once,TRBJ1-2,TRBV14,-,TGTGCCAGCAGCCAAGCTGCGGGAGCTAACTATGGCTACACCTTC,CASSQAAGANYGYTF
-,TRBJ2-2,TRBV5-8,-,TGTGCCAGCAGCCGGGGGACCATGAGGAACACCGGGGAGCTGTTTTTT,CASSRGTMRNTGELFF
-,TRBJ1-5,TRBV19,TRBD1,TGTGCCAGTAGTAAGGTGACAGGGATAAATCAGCCCCAGCATTTT,CASSKVTGINQPQHF
-,TRBJ2-2,TRBV7-9,-,TGTGCCAGCAGCTTAGCCCAGGGAGGGAACACCGGGGAGCTGTTTTTT,CASSLAQGGNTGELFF
-,TRBJ2-3,TRBV18,-,TGTGCCAGCTCCCCAGCGGTGGGCACAGATACGCAGTATTTT,CASSPAVGTDTQYF
-,TRBJ1-2,TRBV7-8,TRBD1,TGTGCCAGCAGCTCAGGGGGGAACTATGGCTACACCTTC,CASSSGGNYGYTF
-,TRBJ2-1,TRBV10-2,-,TGCGCCAGCCTGAACCACCGGGACACGAAGTACAATGAGCAGTTCTTC,CASLNHRDTKYNEQFF
-,TRBJ2-4,TRBV27,-,TGTGCCAGCAGTTCACTGACAGTGCTAGCCAAAAACATTCAGTACTTC,CASSSLTVLAKNIQYF
-,TRBJ1-1,TRBV6-4,-,TGTGCCAGCAGAAGCACAGGGCTGAACACTGAAGCTTTCTTT,CASRSTGLNTEAFF
-,TRBJ1-5,TRBV5-1,TRBD1,TGCGCCAGCTCCCCGGGACAGGATTCTCATCAGCCCCAGCATTTT,CASSPGQDSHQPQHF
-,TRBJ1-1,TRBV19,-,TGTGCCAGTAGTATGGGTAAGGGACACTTGAACACTGAAGCTTTCTTT,CASSMGKGHLNTEAFF
few,TRBJ1-4,TRBV25-1,-,TGTGCCAGCAGGCAGGGCAATGAAAAACTGTTTTTT,CASRQGNEKLFF
-,TRBJ1-1,TRBV7-7,-,TGTGCTAGCAGCACAGGGACGAACACTGAAGCTTTCTTT,CASSTGTNTEAFF
-,TRBJ1-5,TRBV6-6,-,TGTGCCAGCAGTTCGGACAGAACTCAGCCCCAGCATTTT,CASSSDRTQPQHF
-,TRBJ2-2,TRBV7-2,-,TGTGCCAGCAGCTCAAAAATCTCCGGGACAAACACCGGGGAGCTGTTTTTT,CASSSKISGTNTGELFF
-,TRBJ1-1,TRBV5-5,-,TGTGCCAGCAGCTCCCCGGGAGTGAACACTGAAGCTTTCTTT,CASSSPGVNTEAFF
-,TRBJ2-5,TRBV7-9,TRBD2,TGTGCCAGCAGAAACACAGCGGAAGGTCCCAGCGGGGAAGAGACCCAGTACTTC,CASRNTAEGPSGEETQYF
-,TRBJ2-5,TRBV30,-,TGTGCCTGGAGCCGCAGGGTCGGGACACGCGAAGAGACCCAGTACTTC,CAWSRRVGTREETQYF
-,TRBJ1-3,TRBV5-6,-,TGTGCCAGCAGATTTGCGGGTTGGTACGGAAACACCATATATTTT,CASRFAGWYGNTIYF
-,TRBJ2-6,TRBV5-1,-,TGCGCCAGCAGGGCGGCTGGGGCCAACGTCCTGACTTTC,CASRAAGANVLTF
-,TRBJ1-1,TRBV5-4,TRBD1,TGTGCCAGCAGCTTGGGCGGACAGGTCGCTGTTAACACTGAAGCTTTCTTT,CASSLGGQVAVNTEAFF
-,TRBJ2-5,TRBV7-9,TRBD2,TGTGCCAGCAGCTTAGGAGCGGGAGGCCAAGAGACCCAGTACTTC,CASSLGAGGQETQYF
-,TRBJ2-7,TRBV7-2,-,TGTGCCAGCAGCCCGTCCTTCCAGGAGCAGTACTTC,CASSPSFQEQYF
-,TRBJ2-3,TRBV7-2,TRBD1,TGTGCCAGCAGCTTAGCTGGACAGGGCTCAGATACGCAGTATTTT,CASSLAGQGSDTQYF
-,TRBJ2-5,TRBV4-1,-,TGCGCCAGCAGCCAAGGATGGGACACCCAAGAGACCCAGTACTTC,CASSQGWDTQETQYF
-,TRBJ2-2,TRBV11-2,TRBD2,TGTGCCAGCAGCCCCGGGACTAGCGGGAGGGGGGCCGGGGAGCTGTTTTTT,CASSPGTSGRGAGELFF
-,TRBJ2-3,TRBV2,-,TGTGCCAGCAGTGATTACAGGGGACTGGATACGCAGTATTTT,CASSDYRGLDTQYF
-,TRBJ2-1,TRBV27,TRBD1,TGTGCCAGCAGACCCTCCGGGACAGTTTACAATGAGCAGTTCTTC,CASRPSGTVYNEQFF
once,TRBJ2-5,TRBV7-2,TRBD2,TGTGCCAGCAGCTTATATGTAACTAGCGGGCCTCAAGAGACCCAGTACTTC,CASSLYVTSGPQETQYF
-,TRBJ2-3,TRBV5-4,TRBD2,TGTGCCAGCAGCTCGGGACTAGCGGCTGATACGCAGTATTTT,CASSSGLAADTQYF
-,TRBJ1-4,TRBV5-1,-,TGCGCCAGCAGCTTGGGGGAGAGCGATGAAAAACTGTTTTTT,CASSLGESDEKLFF
-,TRBJ1-1,TRBV5-5,-,TGTGCCAGCAGCTTGACGGGAATGAACACTGAAGCTTTCTTT,CASSLTGMNTEAFF
-,TRBJ2-7,TRBV5-5,TRBD2,TGTGCCAGCAGAGACCTGACTAGCGGGAGAGCCTACGAGCAGTACTTC,CASRDLTSGRAYEQYF
-,TRBJ2-3,TRBV5-6,TRBD2,TGTGCCAGCAGCCCGGGACTAGCAGATACGCAGTATTTT,CASSPGLADTQYF
-,TRBJ1-5,TRBV18,TRBD1,TGTGCCAGCTCAAGAGGTACGGACAGGCTAGGACAGCCCCAGCATTTT,CASSRGTDRLGQPQHF
-,TRBJ2-5,TRBV5-1,-,TGCGCCAGCAGCTTGAGGGGGACCCAAGAGACCCAGTACTTC,CASSLRGTQETQYF
-,TRBJ2-5,TRBV4-1,-,TGCGCCAGCAGCCCCCCGGGGAGCGAGACCCAGTACTTC,CASSPPGSETQYF
-,TRBJ2-7,TRBV28,TRBD1,TGTGCCAGCAGTTTTGACAGGGGGGTATCCTACGAGCAGTACTTC,CASSFDRGVSYEQYF
once,TRBJ1-6,TRBV7-9,-,TGTGCCAGCAGCCTCCCGGGGGACTCTTTTCATTCACCCCTCCACTTT,CASSLPGDSFHSPLHF
-,TRBJ2-1,TRBV2,-,TGTGCCAGCAGTCAGTCCCGGGACAATGAGCAGTTCTTC,CASSQSRDNEQFF
-,TRBJ2-1,TRBV4-1,-,TGCGCCAGCTCCTACGGGGTAGGCGATGAGCAGTTCTTC,CASSYGVGDEQFF
few,TRBJ2-1,TRBV7-9,TRBD2,TGTGCCAGCAGTCTTTTCAGCGGGGGGTCTTCCCCTATCTACAATGAGCAGTTCTTC,CASSLFSGGSSPIYNEQFF
few,TRBJ1-1,TRBV7-7,-,TGTGCTAGCAGCCGGGAAGAGAACACTGAAGCTTTCTTT,CASSREENTEAFF
-,TRBJ1-3,TRBV28,-,TGTGCCAGCAATCGAGTAAATGGAAACACCATATATTTT,CASNRVNGNTIYF
-,TRBJ2-7,TRBV7-9,TRBD2,TGTGCCAGCAGCGCTAGCACTAGCGGGAGGGCCTACGAGCAGTACTTC,CASSASTSGRAYEQYF
-,TRBJ1-4,TRBV7-9,-,TGTGCCAGCAGCTTAGATTGGGGCCGGGCGTACGAAAAACTGTTTTTT,CASSLDWGRAYEKLFF
-,TRBJ2-2,TRBV5-1,-,TGCGCCAGCAGCTTGCGGGAGTTCGCCACCGGGGAGCTGTTTTTT,CASSLREFATGELFF
-,TRBJ2-3,TRBV7-2,TRBD1,TGTGCCAGCAGCTATCAGGGGGTGGGCACAGATACGCAGTATTTT,CASSYQGVGTDTQYF
-,TRBJ2-7,TRBV5-1,TRBD2,TGCGCCAGCAGCTTGGGACTAGCGGGAACCTACGAGCAGTACTTC,CASSLGLAGTYEQYF
-,TRBJ2-1,TRBV30,TRBD2,TGTGCCTGGAGTGTAGCGGGAGGGCTCAACTCCTACAATGAGCAGTTCTTC,CAWSVAGGLNSYNEQFF
-,TRBJ2-5,TRBV7-2,-,TGTGCCAGCAGCTTGAAGAGGAAAGAGACCCAGTACTTC,CASSLKRKETQYF
once,TRBJ1-2,TRBV28,-,TGTGCCAGCTCCGCGGCGGACTCTTATGGCTACACCTTC,CASSAADSYGYTF
-,TRBJ1-5,TRBV4-1,TRBD1,TGCGCCAGCAGCCACATCCCGGGACAGGCGGATCAGCCCCAGCATTTT,CASSHIPGQADQPQHF
-,TRBJ1-2,TRBV30,-,TGTGCCTGGAGTGACAGATCCGTCTACACCTTC,CAWSDRSVYTF
-,TRBJ1-2,TRBV4-1,-,TGCGCCAGCAGCCAAGATCCAAACTCCTATGGCTACACCTTC,CASSQDPNSYGYTF
-,TRBJ1-1,TRBV27,-,TGTGCCACGTCGCGGGGGCCACCCAATCCATTGAACACTGAAGCTTTCTTT,CATSRGPPNPLNTEAFF
-,TRBJ2-1,TRBV2,TRBD2,TGTGCCAGCACGTGGCTAGCGGGAGGCTACAATGAGCAGTTCTTC,CASTWLAGGYNEQFF
-,TRBJ1-4,TRBV27,TRBD1,TGTGCCAGCAGGGCAATTGGGACAGGAAAAAATGAAAAACTGTTTTTT,CASRAIGTGKNEKLFF